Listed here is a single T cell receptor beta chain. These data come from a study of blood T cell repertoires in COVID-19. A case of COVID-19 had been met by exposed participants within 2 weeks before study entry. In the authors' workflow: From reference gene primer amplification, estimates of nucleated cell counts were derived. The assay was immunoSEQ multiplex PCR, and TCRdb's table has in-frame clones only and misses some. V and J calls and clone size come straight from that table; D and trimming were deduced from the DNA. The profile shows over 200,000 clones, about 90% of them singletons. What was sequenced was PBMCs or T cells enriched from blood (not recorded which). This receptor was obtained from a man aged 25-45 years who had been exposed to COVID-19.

The CDR3 region is CARRGPLYGYTF. The DNA for the CDR3 is TGCGCCAGGCGGGGTCCCCTATATGGCTACACCTTC. V gene TRBV23-1 combines with J gene TRBJ1-2; D is unclear. TRBV23-1 is identified as an open reading frame with a role that is uncertain. The CDR3 consists of 12 residues. Trimming took off 9 bases at V and 5 bases at J, with 13 bases between the two ends.